This T cell receptor beta chain was sequenced during a study of T cells after yellow fever vaccination (dated by TCRdb to about 2019). In the study overall: The SMART-Seq v4 Ultra Low Input RNA kit was used to prepare libraries from fractions with low cell numbers. To track T-cell clones before and after primary and booster YFV17D yellow fever vaccination, bulk TCR alpha and beta repertoires were sequenced longitudinally. Blood was drawn at multiple timepoints before and after primary and secondary immunization, with bulk PBMC replicates and cell subsets isolated. Two healthy male donors, one aged 18 to 30 and one aged 30 to 40 years, were included in the cohort. The paper as a whole reports these results and caveats: After the booster, most clones that had expanded after primary vaccination were detected again (almost 97% of CD4 and roughly nine tenths of CD8), suggesting broad maintenance of memory. Compared with the primary T-cell response, the secondary T-cell response was faster but weaker, reaching its peak on day 5 rather than on day 15. Because abundant contaminating clonotypes from the bulk population could be contained in FACS-sorted repertoires, computational filtering was required. A small fraction of clonotypes appeared in both the CD4 and CD8 compartments, likely as a result of convergent recombination. Because only a couple of donors were included in the study, the extent to which the findings can be generalized is limited.

This clonotype was seen repeatedly, ten times or more. Its antigen is currently not known. Base qualities are missing; no much larger clone stands one base away. The treatment or condition label, read with the paper, signifies: live attenuated yellow fever vaccine strain. At each blood-draw timepoint, two biological replicates of bulk PBMCs were collected. PBMCs were isolated from peripheral blood using a standard Ficoll-Paque protocol. TriZol was used to extract RNA from bulk PBMCs, CD4 and CD8 fractions, and dextramer-positive and dextramer-negative fractions. TCRdb shows the sequencer as Illumina NovaSeq 6000. TCR cDNA was synthesized by 5'RACE template switching, which introduced a universal primer site and unique molecular identifiers. Priming of cDNA synthesis was performed from both the TCR alpha and TCR beta constant segments. Library amplification used two PCR steps, and the second PCR step added sample barcodes and sequencing adapters. Sequencing of the libraries was done on either Illumina HiSeq 2500 (2x100 bp) or NovaSeq (2x150 bp). The study's processing was this. Reads were demultiplexed and collapsed into UMI consensus sequences with MIGEC, and V(D)J alignment was performed with MiXCR. Using edgeR on replicate PBMC samples, clonotypes were called vaccine-responding if FDR was below 0.01 and the log2 fold change was above 5 up to day 15. Each bulk clonotype was labeled CD4 or CD8 based on which sequenced repertoire, CD4 or CD8, contained the clonotype at higher abundance. The public reads were reanalyzed by TCRdb: fastp trimming at Q25, MiXCR alignment, in-frame beta chains only. One record per CDR3 amino acid sequence lists the most common genes and DNA. In this record, the V and J calls reflect TCRdb's handling and not the investigators' own analysis. The sample profile shows about 300,000 distinct CDR3 sequences; around 4.1% of them were found once. 20% to 30% of the sample lies in the top ten.

The specimen was PBMCs, collected 5 days after the yellow fever booster vaccination. This TCR derives from a man aged 18-30 years who received the YFV17D yellow fever vaccine.

CDR3 protein: CASSLTGPPDTQYF. The nucleotide sequence is TGTGCCAGCAGCTTAACAGGCCCACCCGATACGCAGTATTTT. This chain is built from TRBV11-2 and TRBJ2-3, and the D gene may be TRBD1, 5 bases matching. The CDR3 contains 14 residues, cysteine and phenylalanine counted. Only CDR3 DNA is held: 42 bases, read in frame from base 1. Relative to germline, V is 2 bases shorter and J is 6 bases shorter, with 12 bases between their ends. For CDR1 and CDR2, the germline V gene lists SGHAT and FQNNGV.